The rows below give T cell receptor beta chains drawn from one sample of a study of OX40 agonist ivuxolimab in advanced cancers. Using immunoSEQ multiplex PCR, the repertoire was profiled, and TCRdb retains in-frame clones only, with some absent. The sample consists of about 44,000 clones, around 80% of them appearing once. The input for sequencing was CD4+ or CD8+ T cells sorted from blood, taken in a trial of the OX40 agonist ivuxolimab. These receptors came from an adult with an advanced solid tumor such as melanoma, head and neck, liver or kidney cancer. The CDR3 runs from the conserved cysteine through the conserved F or W. A D gene is named only where the DNA matches it firmly. The size entry is marked missing in some rows and otherwise reads once, few, many or a size class.

TRBV11-2	TRBD1	NA	TRBJ1-1	TGTGCCAGCAGCTCGACGACAGGGGGCGAGAACACTGAAGCTTTCTTT	CASSSTTGGENTEAFF
TRBV5-1	TRBD1	NA	TRBJ1-5	TGCGCCAGCAGCCCCGGGACAGGGGGCGCCGGGGGCAATCAGCCCCAGCATTTT	CASSPGTGGAGGNQPQHF
TRBV4-1	NA	NA	TRBJ2-2	TGCGCCAGCAGTATCGGACGAATGGTTGGTGGGAACACCGGGGAGCTGTTTTTT	CASSIGRMVGGNTGELFF
TRBV7-2	NA	NA	TRBJ2-2	TGTGCCAGCAGCTTAGAGGGCAGGGTATCCGGGGAGCTGTTTTTT	CASSLEGRVSGELFF
TRBV15	TRBD1	NA	TRBJ1-2	TGTGCCACCAGCGGTATCAAACCTAGACAGGGCGACTATGGCTACACCTTC	CATSGIKPRQGDYGYTF
TRBV6-6	TRBD1	NA	TRBJ2-7	TGTGCCAGCACGGTGGGACAGGGCCCCTACGAGCAGTACTTC	CASTVGQGPYEQYF
TRBV28	NA	NA	TRBJ2-1	TGTGCCAGCAGTTCATATAGTGATGAGCAGTTCTTC	CASSSYSDEQFF
TRBV28	NA	NA	TRBJ1-1	TGTGCCAGCAGTGAGGGGGGCGAGAACACTGAAGCTTTCTTT	CASSEGGENTEAFF
TRBV29-1	NA	NA	TRBJ2-4	TGCAGCGTCATGAGTGCCCTAGCCAAAAACATTCAGTACTTC	CSVMSALAKNIQYF
TRBV18	NA	NA	TRBJ2-1	TGTGCCAGCTCACCATGGCAGGAATACAATGAGCAGTTCTTC	CASSPWQEYNEQFF
TRBV5-4	TRBD2	NA	TRBJ2-7	TGTGCCAGCGGGCGGGGGGGACTAGCGGGAGAGCGTGAGCAGTACTTC	CASGRGGLAGEREQYF
TRBV2	NA	NA	TRBJ1-5	TGTGCCAGCAGTGAGGGAGAATGGCAGCCCCAGCATTTT	CASSEGEWQPQHF
TRBV5-4	NA	NA	TRBJ2-3	TGTGCCAGCAGCCCCGGTTCCGCTAGCACAGATACGCAGTATTTT	CASSPGSASTDTQYF
TRBV30	NA	NA	TRBJ1-1	TGTGCCTGGAGTATGCAGGGGATGGCTGAAGCTTTCTTT	CAWSMQGMAEAFF
TRBV19	NA	NA	TRBJ1-2	TGTGCCAGTAGTATAGTGGAGCAGGCGGCCTATGGCTACACCTTC	CASSIVEQAAYGYTF
TRBV23-1	NA	once	TRBJ1-2	TGCGCCAGCACCACTGGACAGTCCATTAGCTACACCTTC	CASTTGQSISYTF
TRBV30	NA	once	TRBJ2-3	TGTGCCTGGAGTAACGGACAGAGCACAGATACGCAGTATTTT	CAWSNGQSTDTQYF
TRBV19	NA	NA	TRBJ1-5	TGTGCCAGTAGTAGCAGACCGGGCACGGGGCCTAATCAGCCCCAGCATTTT	CASSSRPGTGPNQPQHF
TRBV4-1	TRBD2	few	TRBJ2-2	TGCGCCAGCAGCCAAGGGGGACTAGCGGGAGTTGGCACCGGGGAGCTGTTTTTT	CASSQGGLAGVGTGELFF
TRBV9	NA	NA	TRBJ1-6	TGTGCCAGCAGCGGTCGGGACAATAATTCACCCCTCCACTTT	CASSGRDNNSPLHF
TRBV7-2	NA	once	TRBJ2-3	TGTGCCAGCAGCTTAGCACTTAGCACAGATACGCAGTATTTT	CASSLALSTDTQYF
TRBV7-9	NA	once	TRBJ1-1	TGTGCCAGCAGCGCGGGGAGAATGAACACTGAAGCTTTCTTT	CASSAGRMNTEAFF
TRBV19	TRBD1	NA	TRBJ1-2	TGTGCCAGTAGTATTAGACAGGGTTACGGCTACACCTTC	CASSIRQGYGYTF
TRBV7-9	TRBD2	NA	TRBJ2-7	TGTGCCAGCAGCTCCCAGCGGGGGGGGGAGCAGTACTTC	CASSSQRGGEQYF
TRBV10-3	TRBD2	NA	TRBJ2-2	TGTGCCATCAGAACTAGCGGGGTAAAGGGCGGGGAGCTGTTTTTT	CAIRTSGVKGGELFF
TRBV19	TRBD2	NA	TRBJ2-1	TGTGCCAGTAAACCCCGAAGAGGGCTAGCGGGAGCGGATGAGCAGTTCTTC	CASKPRRGLAGADEQFF
TRBV30	NA	NA	TRBJ1-1	TGTGCCTGGAGTGTACCCGGGACGGTAGAAGCTTTCTTT	CAWSVPGTVEAFF
TRBV29-1	NA	NA	TRBJ1-4	TGCAGCGTTCGTGAGAATCTAGCTGAAAAACTGTTTTTT	CSVRENLAEKLFF
TRBV9	TRBD2	NA	TRBJ2-7	TGTGCCAGCAGCGTAGGTGGAGCGGGAGGCTCACTCCTTTACGAGCAGTACTTC	CASSVGGAGGSLLYEQYF
TRBV7-8	NA	NA	TRBJ2-1	TGTGCCAGCAGCGTTCCGGGGGCGGGAGATGGGAATGAGCAGTTCTTC	CASSVPGAGDGNEQFF
TRBV4-3	TRBD2	NA	TRBJ2-7	TGCGCCAGCAGCCAAGGTTCTCGGGAGGGCTATGAGCAGTACTTC	CASSQGSREGYEQYF
TRBV19	NA	few	TRBJ1-1	TGTGCCAGTCTCGCGTCCTCACTCACTGAAGCTTTCTTT	CASLASSLTEAFF
TRBV18	TRBD1	NA	TRBJ2-2	TGTGCCAGCTCCCCACAGGACAGGGGCACCGGGGAGCTGTTTTTT	CASSPQDRGTGELFF
TRBV5-1	NA	few	TRBJ1-2	TGCGCCAGCAGTCAGACCGTAGCGTATGGCTACACCTTC	CASSQTVAYGYTF
TRBV13	TRBD1	NA	TRBJ2-7	TGTGCCAGCAGCTTCACAGGGGAATCCTACGAGCAGTACTTC	CASSFTGESYEQYF
TRBV2	NA	NA	TRBJ1-2	TGTGCCAGCAGTTTCGGGACACCCAACTATGGCTACACCTTC	CASSFGTPNYGYTF
TRBV7-2	NA	NA	TRBJ1-4	TGTGCCAGCAGCCCTGGGACCTTGGAGAAACTGTTTTTT	CASSPGTLEKLFF
TRBV5-1	NA	NA	TRBJ2-7	TGCGCCAGCAGCTTGGCCGGGGTGACAGGTCACTACGAGCAGTACTTC	CASSLAGVTGHYEQYF
TRBV7-9	TRBD1	NA	TRBJ1-1	TGTGCCAGCAGTTGGGACAGGGGGCATGGTTTCTTT	CASSWDRGHGFF
TRBV5-1	NA	NA	TRBJ2-6	TGCGCCAGCAGCTTGGACACCGGGGCCAACGTCCTGACTTTC	CASSLDTGANVLTF
TRBV7-9	TRBD2	once	TRBJ2-3	TGTGCCAGCAGCACGCACTCCGGACTAGCGGGGATGACAGATACGCAGTATTTT	CASSTHSGLAGMTDTQYF
TRBV7-9	NA	NA	TRBJ1-5	TGTGCCAGCAGCTCTAGGACCACGGACCAGCCCCAGCATTTT	CASSSRTTDQPQHF
TRBV2	NA	once	TRBJ1-1	TGTGCCAGCAGTCAGGCGAACACTGAAGCTTTCTTT	CASSQANTEAFF
TRBV5-8	NA	few	TRBJ1-1	TGTGCCAGCAGCTTGATTATGGAGCGGGCTTTCTTT	CASSLIMERAFF
TRBV5-1	TRBD1	NA	TRBJ1-2	TGCGCCAGCAGCTGGACGGGACAGTCATACTATGGCTACACCTTC	CASSWTGQSYYGYTF
TRBV5-1	NA	few	TRBJ1-6	TGCGCCAGCAGCTTGGTTGGGGGCGGGTATAATTCACCCCTCCACTTT	CASSLVGGGYNSPLHF
TRBV10-1	TRBD2	NA	TRBJ2-1	TGCGCCAGCAACCTAGCGGGAGTCGGGGAGTTCTTC	CASNLAGVGEFF
TRBV2	NA	NA	TRBJ1-4	TGTGCCAGCAGTAGGGACTACCCTGCCCGAACAACTAATGAAAAACTGTTTTTT	CASSRDYPARTTNEKLFF
TRBV5-4	NA	NA	TRBJ2-1	TGTGCCAGTACCAACTCCTACAATGAGCAGTTCTTC	CASTNSYNEQFF
TRBV19	TRBD2	NA	TRBJ2-7	TGTGCCAGTAGTTCCCAAATCGGACTAGGTGGGCAGTACTTC	CASSSQIGLGGQYF
TRBV5-6	TRBD1	NA	TRBJ2-3	TGTGCCAGCAGCTTGGAGACAGGGATCTCCACAGATACGCAGTATTTT	CASSLETGISTDTQYF
TRBV2	NA	NA	TRBJ1-1	TGTGCCAGCATAATAGGAATGAACACTGAAGCTTTCTTT	CASIIGMNTEAFF
TRBV4-3	TRBD2	NA	TRBJ2-1	TGCGCCAGCAGCCCACTAGCGGGAGGCAATAGTGAGCAGTTCTTC	CASSPLAGGNSEQFF
TRBV10-2	TRBD2	NA	TRBJ2-3	TGCGCCAGCAGTGGGGGGCGGCCTAGCGGGATGGGAGATACGCAGTATTTT	CASSGGRPSGMGDTQYF
TRBV5-1	NA	once	TRBJ2-7	TGCGCCAGCAGCCCGACAGGATCCTACGAGCAGTACTTC	CASSPTGSYEQYF
TRBV29-1	TRBD1	once	TRBJ2-3	TGCAGCGGAGACACAGGGGGCTCAACAGATACGCAGTATTTT	CSGDTGGSTDTQYF
TRBV27	NA	NA	TRBJ1-6	TGTGCCAGCAGTTTGACAGGATATAATTCACCCCTCCACTTT	CASSLTGYNSPLHF
TRBV5-4	NA	NA	TRBJ2-3	TGTGCCAGCAGCTTGGCCCAGGGGACAGATACGCAGTATTTT	CASSLAQGTDTQYF
TRBV19	NA	NA	TRBJ2-7	TGTGCCATCCCCCGGAAGCCTTCCTACGAGCAGTACTTC	CAIPRKPSYEQYF